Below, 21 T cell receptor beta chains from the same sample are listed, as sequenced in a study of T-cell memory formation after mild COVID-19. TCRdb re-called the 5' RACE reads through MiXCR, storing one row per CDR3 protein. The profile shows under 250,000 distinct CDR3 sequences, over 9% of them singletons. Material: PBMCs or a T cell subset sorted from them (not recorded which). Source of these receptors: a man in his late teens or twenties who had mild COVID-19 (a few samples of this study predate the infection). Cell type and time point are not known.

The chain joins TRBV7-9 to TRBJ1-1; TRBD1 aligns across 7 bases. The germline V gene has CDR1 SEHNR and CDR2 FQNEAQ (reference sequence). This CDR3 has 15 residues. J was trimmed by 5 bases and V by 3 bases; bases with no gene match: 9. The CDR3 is CASSFTGTALTEAFF. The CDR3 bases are TGTGCCAGCAGCTTTACCGGGACAGCTTTAACTGAAGCTTTCTTT.

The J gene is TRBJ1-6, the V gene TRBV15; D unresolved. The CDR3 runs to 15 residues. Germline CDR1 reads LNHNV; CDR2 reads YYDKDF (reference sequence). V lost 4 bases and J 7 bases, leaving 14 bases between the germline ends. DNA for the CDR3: TGTGCCACCAGCAAACTGGCGGGGAAGAATTCACCCCTCCACTTT. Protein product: CATSKLAGKNSPLHF.

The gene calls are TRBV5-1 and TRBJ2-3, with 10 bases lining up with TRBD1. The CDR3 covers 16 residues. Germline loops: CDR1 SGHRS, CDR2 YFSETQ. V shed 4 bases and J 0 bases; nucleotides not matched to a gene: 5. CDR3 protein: CASSPRTGGSTDTQYF. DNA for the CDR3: TGCGCCAGCAGCCCCCGGACAGGGGGGAGCACAGATACGCAGTATTTT.

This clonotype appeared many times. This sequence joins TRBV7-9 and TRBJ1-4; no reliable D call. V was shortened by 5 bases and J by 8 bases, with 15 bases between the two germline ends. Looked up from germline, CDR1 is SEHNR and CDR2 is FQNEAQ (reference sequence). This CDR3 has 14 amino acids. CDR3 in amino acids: CASSHGPSWEKLFF. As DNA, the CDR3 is TGTGCCAGCAGCCACGGGCCGTCATGGGAAAAACTGTTTTTT.

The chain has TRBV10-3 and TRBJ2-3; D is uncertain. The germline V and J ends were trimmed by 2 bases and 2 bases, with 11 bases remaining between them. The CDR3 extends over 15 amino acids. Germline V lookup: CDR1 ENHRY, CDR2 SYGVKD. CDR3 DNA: TGTGCCATCAGTGAGCCAACAAGAGTCACAGATACGCAGTATTTT. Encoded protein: CAISEPTRVTDTQYF.

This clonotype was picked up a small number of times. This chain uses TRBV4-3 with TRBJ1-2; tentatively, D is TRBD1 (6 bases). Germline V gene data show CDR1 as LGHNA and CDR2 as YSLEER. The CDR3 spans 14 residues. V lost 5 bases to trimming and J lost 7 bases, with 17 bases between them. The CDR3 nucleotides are TGCGCCAGCAGCAAAGCCGGGACAAAGTCTGGCTACACCTTC. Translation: CASSKAGTKSGYTF.

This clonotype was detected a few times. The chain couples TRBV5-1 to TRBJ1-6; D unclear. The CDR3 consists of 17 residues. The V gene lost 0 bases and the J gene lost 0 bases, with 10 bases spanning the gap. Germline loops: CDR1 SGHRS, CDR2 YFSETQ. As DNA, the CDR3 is TGCGCCAGCAGCTTGGCCACAGCCAGCTCCTATAATTCACCCCTCCACTTT. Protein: CASSLATASSYNSPLHF.

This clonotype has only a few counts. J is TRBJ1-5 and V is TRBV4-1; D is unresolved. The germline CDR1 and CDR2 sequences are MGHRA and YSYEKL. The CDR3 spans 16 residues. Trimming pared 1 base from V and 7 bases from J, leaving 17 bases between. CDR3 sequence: CASSQGLGRETQPQHF. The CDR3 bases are TGCGCCAGCAGCCAAGGCCTTGGGCGAGAAACCCAGCCCCAGCATTTT.

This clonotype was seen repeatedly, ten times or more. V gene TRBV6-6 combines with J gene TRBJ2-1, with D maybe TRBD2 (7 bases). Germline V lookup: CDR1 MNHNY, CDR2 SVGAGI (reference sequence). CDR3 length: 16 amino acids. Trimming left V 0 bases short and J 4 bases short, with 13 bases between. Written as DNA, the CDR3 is TGTGCCAGCAGTTACTCGTTGCGGGGGCCGTACAATGAGCAGTTCTTC. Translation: CASSYSLRGPYNEQFF.

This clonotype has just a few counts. The DNA of the CDR3 is TGCGCCAGCAGCTGGTCCTCTGGAGGACTACAAGAGACCCAGTACTTC. Translating it yields CASSWSSGGLQETQYF. The chain has TRBV5-1 and TRBJ2-5; D may be TRBD2 (6 bases). Germline CDR1 reads SGHRS; CDR2 reads YFSETQ. Deletions cut 3 bases from V and 2 bases from J, with 17 bases between. This CDR3 is 16 amino acids long. Full variable domain (rest looked up from reference TRBV5-1 and TRBJ2-5): KAGVTQTPRYLIKTRGQQVTLSCSPISGHRSVSWYQQTPGQGLQFLFEYFSETQRNKGNFPGRFSGRQFSNSRSEMNVSTLELGDSALYLCASSWSSGGLQETQYFGPGTRLLVL.

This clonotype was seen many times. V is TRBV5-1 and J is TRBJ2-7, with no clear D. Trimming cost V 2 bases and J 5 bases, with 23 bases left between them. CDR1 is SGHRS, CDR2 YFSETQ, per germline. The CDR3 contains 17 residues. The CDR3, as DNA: TGCGCCAGCAGCTTCTCCCCCATGGGCGCCGGCGGCGACGAGCAGTACGTC. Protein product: CASSFSPMGAGGDEQYV.

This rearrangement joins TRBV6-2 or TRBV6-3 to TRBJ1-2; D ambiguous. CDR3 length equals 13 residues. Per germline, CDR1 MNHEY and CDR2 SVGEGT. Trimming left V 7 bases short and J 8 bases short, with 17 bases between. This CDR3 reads CASTVDILGGYTF. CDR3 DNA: TGTGCCAGCACCGTTGACATCCTTGGAGGCTACACCTTC.

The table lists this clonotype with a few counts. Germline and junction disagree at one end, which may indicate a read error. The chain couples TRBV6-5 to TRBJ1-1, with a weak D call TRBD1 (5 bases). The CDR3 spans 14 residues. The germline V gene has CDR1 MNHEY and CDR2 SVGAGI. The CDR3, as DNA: TGTGCCAGCAGTTCCCCGGGGGTGAAGACTGAAGCTTTCTTT. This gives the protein CASSSPGVKTEAFF.

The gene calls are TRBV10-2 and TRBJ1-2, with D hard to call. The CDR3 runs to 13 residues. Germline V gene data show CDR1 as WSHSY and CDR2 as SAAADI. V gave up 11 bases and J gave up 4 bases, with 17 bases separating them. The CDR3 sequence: CASQDGFTYGYTF. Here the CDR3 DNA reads TGCGCCTCTCAAGACGGGTTCACCTATGGCTACACCTTC.

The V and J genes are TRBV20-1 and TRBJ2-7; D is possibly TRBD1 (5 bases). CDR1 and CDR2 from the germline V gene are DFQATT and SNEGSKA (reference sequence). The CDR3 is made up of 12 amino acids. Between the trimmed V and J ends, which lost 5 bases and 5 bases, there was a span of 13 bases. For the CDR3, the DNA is TGCAGTGCTCAAAGGGGCAGGGACGAGCAGTACTTC. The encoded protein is CSAQRGRDEQYF.

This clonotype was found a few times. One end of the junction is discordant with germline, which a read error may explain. The CDR3 region is CASSQTVTQYF. CDR3 nucleotides: TGTGCCAGCAGCCAGACAGTTACGCAGTATTTT. V usage is TRBV7-9 and J usage is TRBJ2-3, with D perhaps matching TRBD1 (5 bases). The CDR3 totals 11 residues. CDR1 SEHNR and CDR2 FQNEAQ come from the germline V gene (reference sequence).

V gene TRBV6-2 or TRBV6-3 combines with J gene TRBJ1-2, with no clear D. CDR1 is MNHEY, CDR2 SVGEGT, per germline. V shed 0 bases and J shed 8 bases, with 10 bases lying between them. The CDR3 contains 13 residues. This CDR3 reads CASSYSDPRGYTF. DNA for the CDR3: TGTGCCAGCAGTTACTCGGACCCACGGGGCTACACCTTC.

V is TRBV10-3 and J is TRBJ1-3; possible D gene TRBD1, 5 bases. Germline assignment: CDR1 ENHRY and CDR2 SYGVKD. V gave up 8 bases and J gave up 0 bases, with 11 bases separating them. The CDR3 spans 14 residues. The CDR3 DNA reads TGTGCCATCCAGGGCCGGATCTCTGGAAACACCATATATTTT. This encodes CAIQGRISGNTIYF.

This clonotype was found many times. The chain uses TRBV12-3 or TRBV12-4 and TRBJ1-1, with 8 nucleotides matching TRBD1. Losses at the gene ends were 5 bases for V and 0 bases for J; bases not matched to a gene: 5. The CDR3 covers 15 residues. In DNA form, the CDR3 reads TGTGCCAGCAGTCCAGGGGGCTCCATGAACACTGAAGCTTTCTTT. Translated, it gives CASSPGGSMNTEAFF.

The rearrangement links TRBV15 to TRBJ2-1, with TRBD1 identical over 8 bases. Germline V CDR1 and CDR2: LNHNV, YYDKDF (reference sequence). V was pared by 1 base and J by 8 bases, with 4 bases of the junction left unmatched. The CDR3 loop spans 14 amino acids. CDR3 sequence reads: CATSRGTGNHEQFF. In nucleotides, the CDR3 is TGTGCCACCAGCAGAGGGACAGGGAACCATGAGCAGTTCTTC.

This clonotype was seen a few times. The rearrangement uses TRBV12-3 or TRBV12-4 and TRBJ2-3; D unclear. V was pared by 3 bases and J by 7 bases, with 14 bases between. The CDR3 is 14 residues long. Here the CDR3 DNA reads TGTGCCAGCAGTTTTGAGTCTGGGCCCTATACGCAGTATTTT. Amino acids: CASSFESGPYTQYF.